This T cell receptor beta chain was obtained from a study of early T cells in non-severe SARS-CoV-2 infection. Study at large: Bulk RNA taken from unsorted whole blood was sequenced, leaving chains unpaired. The study's findings and limits: VDJdb matches were skewed toward anti-spike CD8 T cell responses.

The TCR library protocol was used to attach unique molecular identifiers. These identifiers were attached to individual cDNA molecules. In TCRdb, the 5' RACE reads were re-called with MiXCR into one record per CDR3 protein. The sample shows some 66,000 distinct CDR3 sequences, roughly 13% of them seen only once. This clonotype was seen a few times. Its antigen is not known. J gave up 7 bases and V 3 bases, and 7 bases lay outside the gene matches. Germline loops: CDR1 SQVTM, CDR2 ANQGSEA. This CDR3 region has 14 residues. The receptor was derived from an adult who was a healthcare worker with PCR-confirmed SARS-CoV-2 infection or an uninfected control (not recorded which). Specimen: whole blood. V is TRBV29-1 and J is TRBJ2-1; 9 bases fit TRBD2. The CDR3 nucleotides are TGCAGCGTTGATCGTAGCGGGAGCAGGAATGAGCAGTTCTTC. Encoded protein: CSVDRSGSRNEQFF.